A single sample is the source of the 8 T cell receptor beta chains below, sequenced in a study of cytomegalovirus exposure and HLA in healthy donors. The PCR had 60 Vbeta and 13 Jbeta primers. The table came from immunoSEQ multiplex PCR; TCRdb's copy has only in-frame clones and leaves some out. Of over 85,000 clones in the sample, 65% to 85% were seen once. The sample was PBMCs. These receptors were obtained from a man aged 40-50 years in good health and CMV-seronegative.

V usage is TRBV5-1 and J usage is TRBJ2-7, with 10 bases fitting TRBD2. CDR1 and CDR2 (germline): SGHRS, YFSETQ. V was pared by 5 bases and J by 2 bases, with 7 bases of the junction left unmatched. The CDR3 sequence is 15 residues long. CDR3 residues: CASRPGTSDTYEQYF. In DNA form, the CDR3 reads TGCGCCAGCAGACCCGGGACTAGCGATACCTACGAGCAGTACTTC.

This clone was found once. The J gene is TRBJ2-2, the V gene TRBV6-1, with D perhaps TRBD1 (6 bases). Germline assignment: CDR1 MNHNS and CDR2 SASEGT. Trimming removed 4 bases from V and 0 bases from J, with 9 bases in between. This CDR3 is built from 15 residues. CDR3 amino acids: CASSGTVANTGELFF. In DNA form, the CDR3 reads TGTGCCAGCAGTGGGACAGTTGCGAACACCGGGGAGCTGTTTTTT.

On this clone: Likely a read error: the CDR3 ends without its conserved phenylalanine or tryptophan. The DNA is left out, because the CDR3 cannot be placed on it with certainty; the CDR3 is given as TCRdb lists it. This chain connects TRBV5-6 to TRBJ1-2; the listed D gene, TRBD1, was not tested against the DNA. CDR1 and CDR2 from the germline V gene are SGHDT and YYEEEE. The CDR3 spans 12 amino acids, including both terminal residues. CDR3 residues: CASSPEGGGYTL.

CDR3 loop: CAWSVLNKRSASGYTF. In nucleotides, the CDR3 is TGTGCCTGGAGTGTACTAAACAAGAGGTCTGCTAGTGGCTACACCTTC. This chain joins TRBV30 and TRBJ1-2; D unclear. Germline V CDR1 and CDR2: GTSNPN, SVGIG (reference sequence). Deletions cut 0 bases from V and 7 bases from J, with 21 bases between. This CDR3 contains 16 residues.

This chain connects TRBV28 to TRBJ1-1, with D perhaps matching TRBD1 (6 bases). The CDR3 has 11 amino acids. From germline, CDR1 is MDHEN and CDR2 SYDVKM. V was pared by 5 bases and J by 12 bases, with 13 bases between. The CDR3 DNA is TGTGCCAGCAGTCCTCAGGGGACAACTTTCTTT. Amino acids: CASSPQGTTFF.

CDR3 DNA sequence: TGTGCCAGCAGTGCAGATCAGGGCGGTAATGAAAAACTGTTTTTT. It encodes CASSADQGGNEKLFF. This chain connects TRBV2 to TRBJ1-4, with D possibly matching TRBD1 (5 bases). The germline CDR1 and CDR2 sequences are SNHLY and FYNNEI. V was pared by 4 bases and J by 4 bases, with 13 bases between. The CDR3 sequence is 15 residues long. Drawing the rest from reference TRBV2 and TRBJ1-4, the complete variable domain is EPEVTQTPSHQVTQMGQEVILRCVPISNHLYFYWYRQILGQKVEFLVSFYNNEISEKSEIFDDQFSVERPDGSNFTLKIRSTKLEDSAMYFCASSADQGGNEKLFFGSGTQLSVL.

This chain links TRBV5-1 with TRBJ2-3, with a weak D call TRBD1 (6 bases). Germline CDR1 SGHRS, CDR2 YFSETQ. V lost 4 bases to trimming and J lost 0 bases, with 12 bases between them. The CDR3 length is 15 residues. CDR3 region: CASSAGTTSTDTQYF. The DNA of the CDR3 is TGCGCCAGCAGCGCCGGGACAACTAGCACAGATACGCAGTATTTT.

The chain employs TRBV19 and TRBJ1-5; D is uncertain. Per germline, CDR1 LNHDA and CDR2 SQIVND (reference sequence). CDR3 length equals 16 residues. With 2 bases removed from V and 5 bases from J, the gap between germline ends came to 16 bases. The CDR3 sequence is CASSISPVRSDQPQHF. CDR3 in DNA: TGTGCCAGTAGTATATCCCCCGTTAGGAGCGATCAGCCCCAGCATTTT.